This TCR beta chain was identified in a study of blood T cell repertoires in COVID-19. Turning to the study itself: The United States, Italy and Spain provided the acute and convalescent COVID-19 samples. In each case, the material was cDNA or gDNA derived from T cells, B-cell-depleted T cells, or PBMCs.

The CDR3 spans 14 residues. Germline V gene lookup returns CDR1 MNHEY and CDR2 SVGAGI. TCRdb's table, derived via immunoSEQ multiplex PCR, lists solely in-frame clones and lacks some. Of a few hundred thousand clones in the sample, 85% to 90% are singletons; the top ten hold 4.4%. Note on this clone: The junction departs from germline at one end; a sequencing error may be responsible.

Material: peripheral blood. The chain joins TRBV6-5 to TRBJ2-5; possible D gene TRBD1, 6 bases. The clonotype comes from a man aged 45 to 65 with acute or convalescent COVID-19. CDR3 in DNA: TGTGCCAGCAGCTACTACAGGGCACAAGAGACCCAGTACTTC. Encoded protein: CASSYYRAQETQYF.